Detailed here is one T cell receptor (beta chain). Its antigen remains unknown. This specimen belongs to a study of cytomegalovirus exposure and HLA in healthy donors. Study-wide context: Within an early data release were about 85 million unique TCRs drawn from HLA-typed donors. Study-level results: About 87% or about 30% of the time was how often most TCR beta V segments were productive, according to an earlier analysis. Roughly uniform sequencing depth across donors was assumed, possibly incorrectly. Highly shared variants forming one cluster were likely a sequencing artifact.

Vbeta (60) and Jbeta (13) primers were used in the PCR. The table came from immunoSEQ multiplex PCR; TCRdb's copy has only in-frame clones and leaves some out. The sample records roughly 160,000 clones, approximately 80% being singletons. The germline CDR1 and CDR2 sequences are MNHEY and SMNVEV (reference sequence). The V end was cut by 6 bases, the J end by 2 bases, with 16 bases between. The CDR3 has 16 residues. The sequencing sample was made of PBMCs. The V and J genes are TRBV27 and TRBJ1-4, with D possibly matching TRBD1 (6 bases). This receptor was obtained from a male donor in good health and CMV-seronegative. The CDR3 DNA sequence: TGTGCCAGCAGGGCTAGGGGGGGGGTTACTAATGAAAAACTGTTTTTT. Its protein product is CASRARGGVTNEKLFF.